Described below is a single T cell receptor beta chain sequence and its context. Antigen unknown. The sample originates from a study of cytomegalovirus exposure and HLA in healthy donors. Findings of the study overall: Researchers reported in a later analysis that a missense DCLRE1C variant was tied to TCR beta V- and J-gene trimming. One cluster of highly shared sequence variants probably arose as a sequencing artifact.

The study ran its PCR with 60 Vbeta and 13 Jbeta primers. Using immunoSEQ multiplex PCR, the repertoire was profiled, and TCRdb retains in-frame clones only, with some absent. The data contain about 260,000 clones, approximately 84% of them singletons. Germline CDR1 reads SGHDT; CDR2 reads YYEEEE. The CDR3 totals 13 residues. Trimming stripped 4 bases from V and 6 bases from J, with 10 bases between. Unrecorded immune exposure was likely among donors, who were nominally healthy when sampled. The genes are TRBV5-6 and TRBJ2-2, with D maybe TRBD2 (5 bases). The TCR sequence derives from a woman aged 40 to 50 in good health and CMV-seropositive. The sequencing input was PBMCs. The CDR3 DNA reads as TGTGCCAGCAGCGGTCTGGAGGCCGGGGAGCTGTTTTTT. Its protein product is CASSGLEAGELFF.